The clone carrying this T cell receptor (beta chain) was detected a few times. The data belong to a study of T-cell memory formation after mild COVID-19. Germline CDR1 reads MDHEN; CDR2 reads SYDVKM. With 7 bases removed from V and 6 bases from J, the gap between germline ends came to 19 bases. The CDR3 runs to 14 residues. Libraries for TCRalpha and TCRbeta carried sample barcodes and unique molecular identifiers via 5'RACE. A single record per CDR3 protein comes from TCRdb applying MiXCR to the 5' RACE reads. The sample consists of approximately 260,000 distinct CDR3 sequences, under 20% of them appearing once.

The sample taken for sequencing was PBMCs or a T cell subset sorted from them (not recorded which). The receptor's source is a man younger than 30 who had mild COVID-19 (a few samples of this study predate the infection). Cell type and time point are not known. The chain carries TRBV28 and TRBJ2-7, with D tentatively TRBD1 or TRBD2 (5 bases each). In nucleotides, the CDR3 is TGTGCCAGCACCTCGCCGGGACGGGGCGGCGAGCAGTACGTC. It is translated as CASTSPGRGGEQYV.